This T cell receptor beta chain was captured in a study of T cells in Graves' hyperthyroidism and ophthalmopathy. Germline V CDR1 and CDR2: DFQATT, SNEGSKA (reference sequence). This CDR3 contains 13 residues. V shed 4 bases and J 7 bases; nucleotides not matched to a gene: 6. Uncontrolled infection, other autoimmune disease, pregnancy or lactation led to exclusion. The source material, RNA transcripts, was used to amplify TCR beta CDR3 regions. HTBI primers were employed in a first-round RT-PCR of the TCR CDR3. TCRdb ran MiXCR on the multiplex PCR reads and lists one entry per CDR3 protein. The sample yields some 570,000 distinct CDR3 sequences, 17% seen once.

The sequencing input was blood. This clonotype was sampled from a woman between 18 and 30 years old with Graves' ophthalmopathy. The rearrangement links TRBV20-1 to TRBJ1-2; 10 nucleotides line up with TRBD1. CDR3 in DNA: TGCAGTGCTAAAGGACAGGGGGAGATTGGCTACACCTTC. Its translation is CSAKGQGEIGYTF.